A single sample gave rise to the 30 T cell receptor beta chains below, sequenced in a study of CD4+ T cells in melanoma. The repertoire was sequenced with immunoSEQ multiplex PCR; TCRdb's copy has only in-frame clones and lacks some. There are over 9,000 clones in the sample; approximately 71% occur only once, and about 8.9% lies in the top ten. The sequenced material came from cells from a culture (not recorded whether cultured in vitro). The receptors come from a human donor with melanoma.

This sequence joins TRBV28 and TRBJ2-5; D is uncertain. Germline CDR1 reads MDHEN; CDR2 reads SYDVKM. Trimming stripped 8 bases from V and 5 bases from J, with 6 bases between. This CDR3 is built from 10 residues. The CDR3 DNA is TGTGCCAGCGGCCGGGAGACCCAGTACTTC. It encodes CASGRETQYF.

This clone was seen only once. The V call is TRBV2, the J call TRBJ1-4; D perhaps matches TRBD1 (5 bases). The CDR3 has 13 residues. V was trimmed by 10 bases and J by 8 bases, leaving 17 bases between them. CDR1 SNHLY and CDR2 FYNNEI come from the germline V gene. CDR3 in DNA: TGTGCCACCACCGGGACGGTCAGGGAAAAACTGTTTTTT. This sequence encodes CATTGTVREKLFF.

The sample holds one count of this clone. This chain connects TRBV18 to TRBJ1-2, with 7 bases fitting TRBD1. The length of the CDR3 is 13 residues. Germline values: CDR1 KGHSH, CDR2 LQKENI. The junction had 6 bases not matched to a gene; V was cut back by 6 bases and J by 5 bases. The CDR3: CASSGGQSYGYTF. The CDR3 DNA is TGTGCCAGCTCGGGGGGACAGAGTTATGGCTACACCTTC.

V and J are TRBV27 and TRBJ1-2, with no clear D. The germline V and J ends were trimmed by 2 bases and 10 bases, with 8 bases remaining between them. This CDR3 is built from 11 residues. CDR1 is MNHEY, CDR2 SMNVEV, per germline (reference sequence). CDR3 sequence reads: CASSLGGYYTF. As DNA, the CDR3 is TGTGCCAGCAGTTTAGGAGGGTACTACACCTTC.

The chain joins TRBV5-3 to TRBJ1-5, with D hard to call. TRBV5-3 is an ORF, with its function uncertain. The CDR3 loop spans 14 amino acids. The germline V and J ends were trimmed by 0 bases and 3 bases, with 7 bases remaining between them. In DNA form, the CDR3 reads TGTGCCAGAAGCTTGGCCAGCCCCAATCAGCCCCAGCATTTT. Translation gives CARSLASPNQPQHF.

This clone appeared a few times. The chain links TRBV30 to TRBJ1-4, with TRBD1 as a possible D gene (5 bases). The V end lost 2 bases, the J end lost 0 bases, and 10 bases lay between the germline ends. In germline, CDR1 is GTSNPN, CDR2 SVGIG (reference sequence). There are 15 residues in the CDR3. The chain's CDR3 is CAWSRQGATNEKLFF. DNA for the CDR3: TGTGCCTGGAGTAGGCAGGGAGCAACTAATGAAAAACTGTTTTTT.

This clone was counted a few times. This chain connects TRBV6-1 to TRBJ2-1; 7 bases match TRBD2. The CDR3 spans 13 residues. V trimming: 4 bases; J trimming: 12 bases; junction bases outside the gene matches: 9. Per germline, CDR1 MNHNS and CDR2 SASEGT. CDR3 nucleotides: TGTGCCAGCAGTGTCTCGGGGCCGGGGGGGCAGTTCTTC. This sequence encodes CASSVSGPGGQFF.

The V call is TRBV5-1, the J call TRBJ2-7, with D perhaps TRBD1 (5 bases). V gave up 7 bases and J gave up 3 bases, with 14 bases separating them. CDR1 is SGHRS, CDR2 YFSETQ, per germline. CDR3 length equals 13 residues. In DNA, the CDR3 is TGCGCCAGCCAGAAGGACACCAACTACGAGCAGTACTTC. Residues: CASQKDTNYEQYF. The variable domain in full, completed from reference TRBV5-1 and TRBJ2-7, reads KAGVTQTPRYLIKTRGQQVTLSCSPISGHRSVSWYQQTPGQGLQFLFEYFSETQRNKGNFPGRFSGRQFSNSRSEMNVSTLELGDSALYLCASQKDTNYEQYFGPGTRLTVT.

CDR3 region: CASSSVGSNTEAFF. The CDR3, as DNA: TGTGCCAGCAGTTCGGTGGGCTCGAACACTGAAGCTTTCTTT. The chain uses TRBV6-1 and TRBJ1-1; D is ambiguous. This CDR3 comprises 14 residues. V was clipped by 5 bases and J by 1 base, with 11 bases between them. Germline loops: CDR1 MNHNS, CDR2 SASEGT.

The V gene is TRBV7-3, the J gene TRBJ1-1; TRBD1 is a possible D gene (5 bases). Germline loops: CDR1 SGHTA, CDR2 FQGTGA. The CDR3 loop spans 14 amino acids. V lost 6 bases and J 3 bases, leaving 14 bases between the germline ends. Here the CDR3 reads CASSPAAGDTEAFF. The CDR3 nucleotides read TGTGCCAGCAGTCCCGCCGCGGGGGACACTGAAGCTTTCTTT.

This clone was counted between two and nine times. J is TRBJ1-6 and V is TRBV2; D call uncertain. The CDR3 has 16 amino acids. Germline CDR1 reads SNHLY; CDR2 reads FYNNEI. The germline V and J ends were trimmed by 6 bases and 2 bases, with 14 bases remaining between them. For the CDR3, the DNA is TGTGCCAGCAGACCCTCAGGAGCAACCTATAATTCACCCCTCCACTTT. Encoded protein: CASRPSGATYNSPLHF.

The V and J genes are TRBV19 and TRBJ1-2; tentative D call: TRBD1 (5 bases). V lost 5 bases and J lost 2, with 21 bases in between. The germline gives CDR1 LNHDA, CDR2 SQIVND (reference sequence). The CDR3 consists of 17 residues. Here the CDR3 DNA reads TGTGCCAGTAGTCCCCGGGGCGGAATAAAAGTGAACTATGGCTACACCTTC. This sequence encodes CASSPRGGIKVNYGYTF.

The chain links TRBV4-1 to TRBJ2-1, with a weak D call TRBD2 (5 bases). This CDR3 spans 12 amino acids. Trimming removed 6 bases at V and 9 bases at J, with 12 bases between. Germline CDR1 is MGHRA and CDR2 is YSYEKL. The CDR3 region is CASRRTGSEQFF. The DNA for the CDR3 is TGCGCCAGCAGACGGACGGGGTCTGAGCAGTTCTTC.

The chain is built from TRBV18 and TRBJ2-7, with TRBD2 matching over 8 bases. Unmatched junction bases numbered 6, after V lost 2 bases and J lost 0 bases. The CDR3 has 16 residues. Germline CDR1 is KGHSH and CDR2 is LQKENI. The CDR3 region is CASSPSGLAGSYEQYF. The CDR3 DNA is TGTGCCAGCTCACCATCCGGGCTAGCGGGCTCCTACGAGCAGTACTTC.

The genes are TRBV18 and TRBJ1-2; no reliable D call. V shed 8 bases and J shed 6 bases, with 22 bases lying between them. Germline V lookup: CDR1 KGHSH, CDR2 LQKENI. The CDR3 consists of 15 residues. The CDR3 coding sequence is TGTGCCAGCGCCTCCCCTTGGGATATCGTCAATGGCTACACCTTC. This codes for CASASPWDIVNGYTF.

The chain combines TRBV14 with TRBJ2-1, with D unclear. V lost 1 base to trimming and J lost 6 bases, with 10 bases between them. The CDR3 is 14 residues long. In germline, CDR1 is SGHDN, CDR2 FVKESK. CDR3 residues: CASSQVMNINEQFF. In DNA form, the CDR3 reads TGTGCCAGCAGCCAAGTAATGAATATCAATGAGCAGTTCTTC. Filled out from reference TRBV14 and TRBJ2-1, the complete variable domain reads EAGVTQFPSHSVIEKGQTVTLRCDPISGHDNLYWYRRVMGKEIKFLLHFVKESKQDESGMPNNRFLAERTGGTYSTLKVQPAELEDSGVYFCASSQVMNINEQFFGPGTRLTVL.

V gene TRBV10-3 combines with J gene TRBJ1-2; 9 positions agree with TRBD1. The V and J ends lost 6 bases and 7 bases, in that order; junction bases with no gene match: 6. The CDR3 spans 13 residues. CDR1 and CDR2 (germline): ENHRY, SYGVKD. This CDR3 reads CAISLQGATGYTF. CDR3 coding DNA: TGTGCCATCAGCCTACAGGGGGCGACTGGCTACACCTTC.

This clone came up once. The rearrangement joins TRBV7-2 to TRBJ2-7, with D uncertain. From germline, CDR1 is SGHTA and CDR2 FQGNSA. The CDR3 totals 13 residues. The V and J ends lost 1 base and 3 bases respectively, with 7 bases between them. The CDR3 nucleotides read TGTGCCAGCAGCTTAGTGGCTGGCTACGAGCAGTACTTC. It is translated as CASSLVAGYEQYF. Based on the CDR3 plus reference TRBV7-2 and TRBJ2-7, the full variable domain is GAGVSQSPSNKVTEKGKDVELRCDPISGHTALYWYRQSLGQGLEFLIYFQGNSAPDKSGLPSDRFSAERTGGSVSTLTIQRTQQEDSAVYLCASSLVAGYEQYFGPGTRLTVT.

The CDR3 DNA sequence: TGTGCCAGCGTCAACACCGGGACAGGGAAGAGCAATGAGCAGTTCTTC. This gives the protein CASVNTGTGKSNEQFF. This chain joins TRBV2 and TRBJ2-1; 9 nucleotides agree with TRBD1. V lost 8 bases to trimming and J lost 6 bases; unmatched junction nucleotides: 14. The CDR3 loop spans 16 amino acids. Germline CDR1 and CDR2: SNHLY and FYNNEI.

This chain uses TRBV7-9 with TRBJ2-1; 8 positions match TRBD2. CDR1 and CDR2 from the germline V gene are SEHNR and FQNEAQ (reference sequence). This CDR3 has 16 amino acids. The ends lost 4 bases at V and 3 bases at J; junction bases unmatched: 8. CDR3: CASSSDSGGNYNEQFF. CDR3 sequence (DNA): TGTGCCAGCAGCTCCGACTCGGGGGGGAACTACAATGAGCAGTTCTTC.

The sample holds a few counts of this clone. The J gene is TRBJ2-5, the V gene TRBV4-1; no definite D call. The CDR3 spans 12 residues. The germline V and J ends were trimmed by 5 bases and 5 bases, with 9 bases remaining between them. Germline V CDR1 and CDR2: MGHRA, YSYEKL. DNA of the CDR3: TGCGCCAGCAGCTGGGTTGGCGAGACCCAGTACTTC. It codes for CASSWVGETQYF.

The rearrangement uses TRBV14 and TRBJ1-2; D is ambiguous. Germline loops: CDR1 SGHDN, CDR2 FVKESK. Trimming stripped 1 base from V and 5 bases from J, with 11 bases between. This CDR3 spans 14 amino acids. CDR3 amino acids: CASSQGPTVYGYTF. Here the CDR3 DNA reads TGTGCCAGCAGCCAAGGTCCTACAGTTTATGGCTACACCTTC. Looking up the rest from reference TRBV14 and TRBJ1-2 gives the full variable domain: EAGVTQFPSHSVIEKGQTVTLRCDPISGHDNLYWYRRVMGKEIKFLLHFVKESKQDESGMPNNRFLAERTGGTYSTLKVQPAELEDSGVYFCASSQGPTVYGYTFGSGTRLTVV.

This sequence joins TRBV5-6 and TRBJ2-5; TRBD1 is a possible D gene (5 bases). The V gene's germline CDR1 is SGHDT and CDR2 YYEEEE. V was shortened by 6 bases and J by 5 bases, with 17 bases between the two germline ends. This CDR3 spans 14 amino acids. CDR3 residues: CASNPYQGSETQYF. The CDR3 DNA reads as TGTGCCAGCAACCCGTATCAGGGATCGGAGACCCAGTACTTC.

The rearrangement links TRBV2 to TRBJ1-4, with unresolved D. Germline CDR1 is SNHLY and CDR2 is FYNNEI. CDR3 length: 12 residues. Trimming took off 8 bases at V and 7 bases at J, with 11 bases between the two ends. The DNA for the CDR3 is TGTGCCAGCCTAATCGAGCGTGAAAAACTGTTTTTT. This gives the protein CASLIEREKLFF.

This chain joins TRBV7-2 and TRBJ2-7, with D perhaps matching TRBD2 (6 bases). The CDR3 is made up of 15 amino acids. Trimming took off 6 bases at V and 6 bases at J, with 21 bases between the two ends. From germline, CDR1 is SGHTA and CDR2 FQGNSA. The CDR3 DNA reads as TGTGCCAGCAGGAAGGACTACCAAGTAGCGCTCGAGCAGTACTTC. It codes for CASRKDYQVALEQYF.

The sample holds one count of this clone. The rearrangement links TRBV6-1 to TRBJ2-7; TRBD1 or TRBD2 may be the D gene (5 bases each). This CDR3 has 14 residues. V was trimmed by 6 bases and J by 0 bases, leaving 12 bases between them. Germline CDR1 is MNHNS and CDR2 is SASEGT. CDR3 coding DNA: TGTGCCAGCAGCTCTCGGGACGCCTCCTACGAGCAGTACTTC. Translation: CASSSRDASYEQYF.

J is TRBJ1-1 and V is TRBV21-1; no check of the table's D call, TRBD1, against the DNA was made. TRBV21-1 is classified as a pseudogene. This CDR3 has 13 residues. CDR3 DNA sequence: TGTGCCAGTTCCGGGACAAAACGCACTGAAGCTTTCTTT. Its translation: CASSGTKRTEAFF.

CDR3 amino acids: CASSLPRGLNYGYTF. CDR3 DNA: TGTGCCAGCAGCTTGCCCAGGGGGCTCAACTATGGCTACACCTTC. The chain links TRBV5-6 to TRBJ1-2, with 8 nucleotides matching TRBD1. The CDR3 has 15 residues. Germline values: CDR1 SGHDT, CDR2 YYEEEE. J lost 2 bases, V lost 1 base, and 4 bases had no gene match.

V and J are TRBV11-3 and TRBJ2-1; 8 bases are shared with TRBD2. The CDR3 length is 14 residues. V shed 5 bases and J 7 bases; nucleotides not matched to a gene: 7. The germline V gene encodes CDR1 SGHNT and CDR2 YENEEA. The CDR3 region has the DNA TGTGCCAGCAGCCTTGGACTAGCAGGGAATGAGCAGTTCTTC. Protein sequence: CASSLGLAGNEQFF.

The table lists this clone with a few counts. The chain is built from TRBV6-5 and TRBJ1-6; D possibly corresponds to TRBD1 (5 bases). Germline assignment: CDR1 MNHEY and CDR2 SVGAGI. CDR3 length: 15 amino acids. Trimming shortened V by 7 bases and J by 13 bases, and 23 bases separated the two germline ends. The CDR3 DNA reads TGTGCCAGCACCCGGACAAACCTCCATGATTGGCCCCTCCACTTT. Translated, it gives CASTRTNLHDWPLHF.